This TCR beta chain comes out of a study of blood T cell repertoires in COVID-19. Study background: Acute-phase and convalescent COVID-19 samples originated in the United States, Italy and Spain. The cDNA or gDNA used as material had been derived from T cells, B-cell-depleted T cells, or PBMCs.

Authors' data handling: Amplification with reference gene primers provided the estimates of nucleated cell counts. Data came from immunoSEQ multiplex PCR; TCRdb stores just in-frame clones and leaves some out. V and J calls and clone size follow that table, whereas D and trimming were derived from the DNA. This sample has tens of thousands of clones, with less than 80% found just once. The germline CDR1 and CDR2 sequences are SGHDT and YYEEEE. CDR3 size: 15 residues. Between the trimmed V and J ends, which lost 0 bases and 3 bases, there was a span of 12 bases. The chain employs TRBV5-6 and TRBJ1-1; D is uncertain. Sequenced: peripheral blood. This sequence originates from a man aged 55 to 69 with active or convalescent COVID-19. The CDR3 DNA reads TGTGCCAGCAGCTTGGGGGCCATCTTGGACACTGAAGCTTTCTTT. It yields the protein CASSLGAILDTEAFF. Supplemented by reference TRBV5-6 and TRBJ1-1, the full variable domain reads DAGVTQSPTHLIKTRGQQVTLRCSPKSGHDTVSWYQQALGQGPQFIFQYYEEEERQRGNFPDRFSGHQFPNYSSELNVNALLLGDSALYLCASSLGAILDTEAFFGQGTRLTVV.